One and the same sample provided the 7 T cell receptor beta chains below, sequenced in a study of immune evolution from preneoplasia to lung adenocarcinoma. Produced via immunoSEQ multiplex PCR; TCRdb's table is partial and in-frame only. The data show nearly 5,500 clones, roughly 80% seen once. The sequenced sample consisted of FFPE minimally invasive lung adenocarcinoma tissue. The receptors here all came from a person aged 55-80 years with lung adenocarcinoma.

This clone was counted only a few times. The chain links TRBV5-1 to TRBJ1-1; TRBD1 might be the D (5 bases). With 4 bases removed from V and 2 bases from J, the gap between germline ends came to 15 bases. This CDR3 has 15 residues. Germline assignment: CDR1 SGHRS and CDR2 YFSETQ. CDR3 in DNA: TGCGCCAGCAGCCCTGGCGGGGCAGACAACACTGAAGCTTTCTTT. This encodes CASSPGGADNTEAFF. Supplemented by reference TRBV5-1 and TRBJ1-1, the full variable domain reads KAGVTQTPRYLIKTRGQQVTLSCSPISGHRSVSWYQQTPGQGLQFLFEYFSETQRNKGNFPGRFSGRQFSNSRSEMNVSTLELGDSALYLCASSPGGADNTEAFFGQGTRLTVV.

The V and J genes are TRBV11-3 and TRBJ2-2; TRBD1 aligns across 7 bases. With V trimmed by 1 base and J by 6 bases, 5 bases remained unmatched. CDR1 is SGHNT and CDR2 is YENEEA in the germline V gene. The CDR3 extends over 15 amino acids. CDR3 amino acids: CASSLGQGVPGELFF. The CDR3 bases are TGTGCCAGCAGCTTAGGACAGGGAGTGCCCGGGGAGCTGTTTTTT. Full variable domain (remainder filled in from reference TRBV11-3 and TRBJ2-2): EAGVVQSPRYKIIEKKQPVAFWCNPISGHNTLYWYLQNLGQGPELLIRYENEEAVDDSQLPKDRFSAERLKGVDSTLKIQPAELGDSAVYLCASSLGQGVPGELFFGEGSRLTVL.

This clone showed up just once. This chain's CDR3 is CASSIGTRGLRETQYF. The DNA for the CDR3 is TGTGCCAGTAGTATTGGGACAAGGGGGTTACGGGAGACCCAGTACTTC. V is TRBV19 and J is TRBJ2-5, with D possibly being TRBD1 (6 bases). This CDR3 comprises 16 residues. The ends were cut back, 3 bases at V and 5 bases at J, with 19 bases in the middle. Germline V lookup: CDR1 LNHDA, CDR2 SQIVND (reference sequence).

This chain links TRBV11-2 with TRBJ2-1, with D possibly TRBD1 on 5 matching bases. The CDR3 runs to 14 residues. Trimming removed 1 base at V and 10 bases at J, with 14 bases between. CDR1 is SGHAT, CDR2 FQNNGV, per germline. The chain's CDR3 is CASSLGQLAGEQFF. As DNA, the CDR3 is TGTGCCAGCAGCTTAGGACAGCTGGCAGGGGAGCAGTTCTTC. The whole variable domain, remainder taken from reference TRBV11-2 and TRBJ2-1, is EAGVAQSPRYKIIEKRQSVAFWCNPISGHATLYWYQQILGQGPKLLIQFQNNGVVDDSQLPKDRFSAERLKGVDSTLKIQPAKLEDSAVYLCASSLGQLAGEQFFGPGTRLTVL.

V is TRBV27 and J is TRBJ2-7; D ambiguous. Germline values: CDR1 MNHEY, CDR2 SMNVEV (reference sequence). The length of the CDR3 is 13 residues. V was cut by 4 bases and J by 1 base, with 8 bases left in between. CDR3 protein: CASSSYRSYEQYF. CDR3 in DNA: TGTGCCAGCAGTTCGTACAGATCCTACGAGCAGTACTTC.

The rearrangement links TRBV7-3 to TRBJ2-3, with 14 positions matching TRBD2. In germline, CDR1 is SGHTA, CDR2 FQGTGA. CDR3 length equals 19 residues. V trimming: 1 base; J trimming: 3 bases; junction bases outside the gene matches: 9. The CDR3 coding sequence is TGTGCCAGCAGCTTAAGAAGCGGTGGACTAGCGGGAGGAACAGATACGCAGTATTTT. Protein: CASSLRSGGLAGGTDTQYF.

The chain carries TRBV11-2 and TRBJ1-3; D might be TRBD1 (6 bases). V lost 1 base and J 4 bases, leaving 14 bases between the germline ends. The germline CDR1 and CDR2 sequences are SGHAT and FQNNGV. The CDR3 totals 16 residues. The CDR3 protein is CASSLAQGLSGNTIYF. CDR3 DNA sequence: TGTGCCAGCAGCTTAGCACAGGGTCTTTCGGGAAACACCATATATTTT.